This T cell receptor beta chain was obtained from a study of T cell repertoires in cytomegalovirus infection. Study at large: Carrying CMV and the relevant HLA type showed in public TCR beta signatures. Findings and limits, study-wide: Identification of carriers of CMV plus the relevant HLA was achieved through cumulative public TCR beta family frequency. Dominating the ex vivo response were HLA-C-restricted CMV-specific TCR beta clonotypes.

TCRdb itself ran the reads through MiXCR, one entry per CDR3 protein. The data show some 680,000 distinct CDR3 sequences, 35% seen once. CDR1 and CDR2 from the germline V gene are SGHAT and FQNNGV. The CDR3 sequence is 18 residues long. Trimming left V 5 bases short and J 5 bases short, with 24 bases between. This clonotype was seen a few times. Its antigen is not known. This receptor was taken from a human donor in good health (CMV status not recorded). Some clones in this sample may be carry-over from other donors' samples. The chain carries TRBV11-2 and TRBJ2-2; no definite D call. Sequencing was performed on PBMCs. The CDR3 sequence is CASSQTRWGRRSTGELFF. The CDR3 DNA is TGTGCCAGCAGCCAGACTCGCTGGGGAAGAAGATCGACCGGGGAGCTGTTTTTT.